Listed here are 5 T cell receptor beta chains from one sample, sequenced in a study of cytomegalovirus exposure and HLA in healthy donors. Primers: 60 Vbeta forward and 13 Jbeta reverse. This table comes from immunoSEQ multiplex PCR, and its TCRdb copy is limited to in-frame clones, with some not included. The sample has around 140,000 clones. Material for sequencing was PBMCs. These receptors originate from a male donor in good health and CMV-seronegative.

This rearrangement joins TRBV5-4 to TRBJ1-1; 9 bases agree with TRBD1. The CDR3 has 14 residues. V lost 6 bases, J lost 5 bases, and 8 bases stayed unmatched. Germline V gives CDR1 SGHNT, CDR2 YYREEE (reference sequence). CDR3: CASMTGTGKTEAFF. As DNA, the CDR3 is TGTGCCAGCATGACCGGGACAGGGAAAACTGAAGCTTTCTTT.

V is TRBV5-1 and J is TRBJ2-3, with 11 bases aligning to TRBD2. J lost 3 bases, V lost 7 bases, and 7 bases had no gene match. Germline values: CDR1 SGHRS, CDR2 YFSETQ. The length of the CDR3 is 15 residues. CDR3 coding DNA: TGCGCCAGCGCCTCACTAGCGGGAGCGACAGATACGCAGTATTTT. Protein sequence: CASASLAGATDTQYF.

CDR3 amino acids: CASSRDRAPTNEKLFF. CDR3 bases: TGTGCCAGTAGTAGGGACAGGGCCCCAACTAATGAAAAACTGTTTTTT. The chain links TRBV19 to TRBJ1-4, with 9 bases aligning to TRBD1. From germline, CDR1 is LNHDA and CDR2 SQIVND (reference sequence). The CDR3 totals 16 residues. J gave up 0 bases and V 4 bases, and 3 bases lay outside the gene matches.

The chain joins TRBV30 to TRBJ2-7; 7 bases fit TRBD1. This CDR3 comprises 13 residues. Germline V lookup: CDR1 GTSNPN, CDR2 SVGIG (reference sequence). Unmatched junction bases numbered 7, after V lost 2 bases and J lost 6 bases. The CDR3 region has the DNA TGTGCCTGGAGTTCACAGGGGCCCCGCGAGCAGTACTTC. It translates to CAWSSQGPREQYF. Variable domain in full (rest from reference TRBV30 and TRBJ2-7): SQTIHQWPATLVQPVGSPLSLECTVEGTSNPNLYWYRQAAGRGLQLLFYSVGIGQISSEVPQNLSASRPQDRQFILSSKKLLLSDSGFYLCAWSSQGPREQYFGPGTRLTVT.

The rearrangement uses TRBV30 and TRBJ2-5; a possible D gene is TRBD2 (5 bases). The V gene's germline CDR1 is GTSNPN and CDR2 SVGIG (reference sequence). V shed 3 bases and J shed 5 bases, with 10 bases lying between them. This CDR3 region has 12 residues. The CDR3 nucleotides are TGTGCCTGGAGGGCTCCGGGGGAGACCCAGTACTTC. Translation: CAWRAPGETQYF. Drawing the rest from reference TRBV30 and TRBJ2-5, the complete variable domain is SQTIHQWPATLVQPVGSPLSLECTVEGTSNPNLYWYRQAAGRGLQLLFYSVGIGQISSEVPQNLSASRPQDRQFILSSKKLLLSDSGFYLCAWRAPGETQYFGPGTRLLVL.